The present entry profiles one T cell receptor beta chain with its context. These data belong to a study of cytomegalovirus exposure and HLA in healthy donors. PCR used 60 Vbeta primers and 13 Jbeta primers. Data came from immunoSEQ multiplex PCR; TCRdb stores just in-frame clones and leaves some out. The sample has some 150,000 clones, about four fifths seen once. The sequenced sample was PBMCs. This clonotype was obtained from a young man in good health and CMV-seropositive.

CDR3 DNA sequence: TGTGCCAGCAGTCTACTAAGCAACCCCGGACAGACCGGCACAGATACGCAGTATTTT. This translates into CASSLLSNPGQTGTDTQYF. The chain joins TRBV2 to TRBJ2-3; tentative D call: TRBD1 (6 bases). Per the germline V gene, CDR1 is SNHLY and CDR2 is FYNNEI. CDR3 size: 19 residues. Trimming cost V 5 bases and J 1 base, with 25 bases left between them.